This TCR beta chain derives from a study of blood T cell repertoires in COVID-19. Study summary: The United States, Italy and Spain provided the acute and convalescent COVID-19 samples. From T cells, B-cell-depleted T cells, or PBMCs came the material, which was cDNA or gDNA.

As originally analysed: For nucleated cells, counts were estimated from reference gene primer amplification. Assay used: immunoSEQ multiplex PCR; TCRdb lists only in-frame clones, some missing. V and J calls and clone size are given by that table; D and trimming were obtained from the DNA. This table has about 230,000 clones, roughly 85% appearing once. The germline V gene encodes CDR1 SGHNT and CDR2 YENEEA. Deletions cut 5 bases from V and 0 bases from J, with 13 bases between. The CDR3 runs to 15 residues. Sequenced material: peripheral blood. The chain uses TRBV11-3 and TRBJ1-1; D not certain. The sequence was collected from a woman in her 70s with active or convalescent COVID-19. CDR3 nucleotide sequence: TGTGCCAGCAGCCACAACAGCTTACTGAACACTGAAGCTTTCTTT. It encodes CASSHNSLLNTEAFF.